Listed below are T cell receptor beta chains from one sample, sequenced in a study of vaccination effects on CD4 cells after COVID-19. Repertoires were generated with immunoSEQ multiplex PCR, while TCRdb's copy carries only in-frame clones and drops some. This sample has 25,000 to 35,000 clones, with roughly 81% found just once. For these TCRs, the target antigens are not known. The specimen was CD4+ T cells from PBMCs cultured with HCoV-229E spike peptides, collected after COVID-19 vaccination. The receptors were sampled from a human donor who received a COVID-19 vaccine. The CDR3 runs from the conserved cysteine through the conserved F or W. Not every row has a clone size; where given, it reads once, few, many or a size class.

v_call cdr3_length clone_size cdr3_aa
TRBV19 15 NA CASSPQGARGNTIYF
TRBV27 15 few CASRLGTAGANVLTF
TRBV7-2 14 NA CASRTGTGNTEAFF
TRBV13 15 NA CASSRSSGGAREQYF
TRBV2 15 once CASGGSGTANEKLFF
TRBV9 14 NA CASSAGTGNYGYTF
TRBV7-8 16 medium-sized CASKSRGGRRYTEAFF
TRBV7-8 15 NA CASSSAWGAPYEQYF
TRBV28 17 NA CASSHVAPGQTIYGYTF
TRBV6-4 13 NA CASSDWDGRGYTF
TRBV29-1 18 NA CRKEGVGSPCRGYFGYTF
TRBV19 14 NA CASDQGQVTGELFF
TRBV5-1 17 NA CASSLSSGGAMNTEAFF
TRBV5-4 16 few CASSLGGRSNTGELFF
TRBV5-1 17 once CASSWGAGSRTQETQYF
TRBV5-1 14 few CASSSGQEGGPQHF
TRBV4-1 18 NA CASSQVFRQGSTLRTQYF
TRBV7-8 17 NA CASSSGNLALSYNEQFF
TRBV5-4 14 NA CASSLGSLDYGYTF
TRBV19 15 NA CASSPTGPSGNTIYF
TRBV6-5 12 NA CAGGQVNTEAFF
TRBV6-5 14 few CASSYLAANTEAFF
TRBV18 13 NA CASSPGNTDTQYF
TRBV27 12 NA CASTYSGGTQYF
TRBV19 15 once CASSTRLAGVYEQYF
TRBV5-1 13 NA CASSLSQAYGYTF
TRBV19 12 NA CASSGISYEQYF
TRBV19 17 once CASSEGLAVSSYNEQFF
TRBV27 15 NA CASSFGQGMGETQYF
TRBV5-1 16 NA CASSFDPVGAKETQYF
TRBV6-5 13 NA CASSYPQGSGYTF
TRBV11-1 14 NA CASRGQPGSYEQYF
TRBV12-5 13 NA CASGLGGTTEAFF
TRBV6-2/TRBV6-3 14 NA CASSFGTANTEAFF
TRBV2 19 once CASSDSSTPQGLGDYGYTF
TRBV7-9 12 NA CASSRDNEKLFF
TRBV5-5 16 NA CASSLAGSSYNSPLHF
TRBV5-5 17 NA CASSLVPPDTTNQPQHF
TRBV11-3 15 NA CASSFQGTNTGELFF
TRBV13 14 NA CASSFGSPNTEAFF
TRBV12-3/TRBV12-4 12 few CASSLGGQTLHF
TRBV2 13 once CASSVGEVLGAFF
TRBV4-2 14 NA CASSSEGNGETQYF
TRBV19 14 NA CASSGLRVYSPLHF
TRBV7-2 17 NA CASSPPGSSSYNSPLHF
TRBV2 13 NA CASNRVSGNTIYF
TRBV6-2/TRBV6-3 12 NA CASSYGLYEQYF
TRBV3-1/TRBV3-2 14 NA CASSFWDSQAGYTF
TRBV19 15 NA CASNMGTGRVKTQYF
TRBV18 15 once CASSPREKVSYEQYF
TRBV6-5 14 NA CASSYSRVQETQYF
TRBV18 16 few CASSPAGGGSGSEQFF
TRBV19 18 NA CASSVQGQGTSTNYGYTF
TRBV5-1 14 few CASSEGQGFAIQYF
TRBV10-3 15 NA CAISERAGSYNEQFF
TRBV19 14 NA CASSTWDRYNEQFF